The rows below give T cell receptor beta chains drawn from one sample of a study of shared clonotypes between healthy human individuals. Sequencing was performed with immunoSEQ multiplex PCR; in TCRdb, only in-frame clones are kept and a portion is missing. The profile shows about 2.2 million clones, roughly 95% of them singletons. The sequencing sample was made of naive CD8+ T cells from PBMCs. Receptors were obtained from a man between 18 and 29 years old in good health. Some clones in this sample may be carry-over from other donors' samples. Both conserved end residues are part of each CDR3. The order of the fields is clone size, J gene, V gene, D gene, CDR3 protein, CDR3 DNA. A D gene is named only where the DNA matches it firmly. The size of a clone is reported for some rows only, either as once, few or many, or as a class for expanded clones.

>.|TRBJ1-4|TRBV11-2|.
CASSLDRAAWRSTNEKLFF
TGTGCCAGCAGCTTAGATCGGGCAGCCTGGAGGTCGACTAATGAAAAACTGTTTTTT
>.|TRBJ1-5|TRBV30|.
CAWTLKGSEQPQHF
TGTGCCTGGACTCTCAAGGGGAGTGAACAGCCCCAGCATTTT
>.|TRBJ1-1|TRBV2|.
CATLGGNTEAFF
TGTGCCACTTTAGGGGGGAACACTGAAGCTTTCTTT
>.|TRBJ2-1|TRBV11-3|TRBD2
CASSTSGRRYEQFF
TGTGCCAGCAGTACTAGCGGGAGGAGGTATGAGCAGTTCTTC
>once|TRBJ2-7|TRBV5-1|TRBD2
CASSFLAGELRHEQYF
TGCGCCAGCAGCTTCCTGGCGGGAGAATTGCGGCACGAGCAGTACTTC
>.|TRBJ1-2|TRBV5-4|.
CASSLGQLTNYGYTF
TGTGCCAGCAGCTTGGGACAGCTTACTAACTATGGCTACACCTTC
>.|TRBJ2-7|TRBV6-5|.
CASSSTRRQDEQYF
TGTGCCAGCAGTTCTACCCGGAGGCAGGACGAGCAGTACTTC
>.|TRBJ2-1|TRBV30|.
CAWSVLDGPNNEQFF
TGTGCCTGGAGTGTACTAGACGGTCCCAACAATGAGCAGTTCTTC
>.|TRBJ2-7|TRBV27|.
CASSLIGTTSPYEQYF
TGTGCCAGCAGTTTAATAGGGACAACCTCTCCCTACGAGCAGTACTTC
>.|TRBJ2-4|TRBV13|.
CASSLMEGLAKNIQYF
TGTGCCAGCAGCTTAATGGAGGGTTTAGCCAAAAACATTCAGTACTTC
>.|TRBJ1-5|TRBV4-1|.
CAASGPGQPQHF
TGCGCAGCATCGGGGCCCGGGCAGCCCCAGCATTTT
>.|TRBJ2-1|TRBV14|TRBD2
CASSVRTSGNEQFF
TGTGCCAGCAGCGTCAGGACTAGCGGTAATGAGCAGTTCTTC
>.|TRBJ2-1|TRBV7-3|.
CASSLIASSNHNEQFF
TGTGCCAGCAGCTTAATCGCTAGCTCGAACCACAATGAGCAGTTCTTC
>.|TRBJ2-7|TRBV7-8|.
CASSRRERQAEQYF
TGTGCCAGCAGCCGGAGGGAACGGCAGGCCGAGCAGTACTTC
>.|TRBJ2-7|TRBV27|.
CASSPRGGLRYEQYF
TGTGCCAGCAGTCCCCGCGGAGGGCTGAGGTACGAGCAGTACTTC
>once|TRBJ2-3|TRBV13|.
CASSPRIGGSTDTQYF
TGTGCCAGCAGCCCACGGATTGGCGGGAGCACAGATACGCAGTATTTT
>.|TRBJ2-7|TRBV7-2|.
CASSLDRDIHYEQYF
TGTGCCAGCAGCTTAGACCGGGACATACACTACGAGCAGTACTTC
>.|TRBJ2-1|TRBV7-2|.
CASSLKPAGSSYNEQFF
TGTGCCAGCAGCTTAAAGCCGGCGGGAAGTTCCTACAATGAGCAGTTCTTC
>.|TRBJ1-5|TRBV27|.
CASSHEPGSSNQPQHF
TGTGCCAGCTCCCACGAGCCAGGGAGTAGCAATCAGCCCCAGCATTTT
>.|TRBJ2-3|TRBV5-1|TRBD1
CASSNPPSGQGGDTQYF
TGCGCCAGCAGTAATCCCCCCTCGGGACAGGGAGGAGATACGCAGTATTTT
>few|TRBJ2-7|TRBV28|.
CASSFSSRGIGEQYF
TGTGCCAGCAGTTTTAGTAGCAGGGGTATAGGCGAGCAGTACTTC
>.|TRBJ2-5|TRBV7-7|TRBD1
CASSLVDRGRETQYF
TGTGCCAGCAGCTTAGTTGACAGGGGGCGAGAGACCCAGTACTTC
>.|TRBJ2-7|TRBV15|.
CATSGQDETASYEQYF
TGTGCCACCAGCGGCCAAGACGAAACCGCCTCCTACGAGCAGTACTTC
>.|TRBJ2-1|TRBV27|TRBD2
CASSLQPGGFDEQFF
TGTGCCAGCAGCCTCCAGCCGGGAGGTTTCGATGAGCAGTTCTTC
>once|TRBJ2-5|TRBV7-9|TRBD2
CASSLAGLAGVGPETQYF
TGTGCCAGCAGCTTAGCGGGTCTAGCGGGAGTTGGTCCAGAGACCCAGTACTTC
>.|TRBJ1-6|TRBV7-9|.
CASSSILGGPLHF
TGTGCCAGCAGCTCAATCTTGGGAGGACCCCTCCACTTT
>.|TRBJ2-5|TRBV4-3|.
CASSQEVGASRALETQYF
TGCGCCAGCAGCCAAGAGGTCGGGGCTAGCCGGGCCTTAGAGACCCAGTACTTC
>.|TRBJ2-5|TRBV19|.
CATRTDQETQYF
TGTGCCACCCGGACGGACCAAGAGACCCAGTACTTC
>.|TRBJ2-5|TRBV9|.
CASSVGPPKETQYF
TGTGCCAGCAGCGTAGGGCCTCCCAAAGAGACCCAGTACTTC
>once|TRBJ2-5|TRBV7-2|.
CASSFPLGVEETQYF
TGTGCCAGCAGCTTTCCTCTTGGAGTCGAAGAGACCCAGTACTTC
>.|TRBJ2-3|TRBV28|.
CASSPKWVTDTQYF
TGTGCCAGCAGTCCAAAGTGGGTAACAGATACGCAGTATTTT
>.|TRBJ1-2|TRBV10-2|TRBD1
CASSAGQGITFYGYTF
TGCGCCAGCAGTGCGGGACAGGGGATCACGTTCTATGGCTACACCTTC
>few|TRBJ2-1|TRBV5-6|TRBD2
CASSPEIRTSGSSYNEQFF
TGTGCCAGCAGCCCGGAGATCCGGACTAGCGGTAGCTCCTACAATGAGCAGTTCTTC
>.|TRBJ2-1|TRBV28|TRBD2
CASSPGTSGTLAEFF
TGTGCCAGCAGTCCCGGGACTAGCGGGACGTTAGCTGAGTTCTTC
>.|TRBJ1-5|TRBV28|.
CASSPQGKGYQPQHF
TGTGCCAGCAGTCCCCAGGGAAAAGGGTATCAGCCCCAGCATTTT
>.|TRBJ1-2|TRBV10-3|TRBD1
CAISAGQGATYGYTF
TGTGCCATCAGTGCCGGACAGGGGGCGACGTATGGCTACACCTTC
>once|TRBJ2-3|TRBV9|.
CASGAADTQYF
TGTGCCAGCGGGGCGGCAGATACGCAGTATTTT
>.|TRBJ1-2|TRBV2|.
CASSERGAINYGYTF
TGTGCCAGCAGTGAAAGGGGGGCGATTAACTATGGCTACACCTTC
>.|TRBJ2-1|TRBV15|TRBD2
CATSRASGIGDEQFF
TGTGCCACCAGCAGAGCTAGCGGGATTGGGGATGAGCAGTTCTTC
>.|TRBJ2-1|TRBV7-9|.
CASSYSSNEQFF
TGTGCCAGCAGCTATTCGAGCAATGAGCAGTTCTTC
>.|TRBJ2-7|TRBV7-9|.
CASSLWSYEQYF
TGTGCCAGCAGCCTGTGGAGCTACGAGCAGTACTTC
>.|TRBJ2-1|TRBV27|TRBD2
CASSSPGTSVYNEQFF
TGTGCCAGCAGTTCCCCCGGGACTAGCGTGTACAATGAGCAGTTCTTC
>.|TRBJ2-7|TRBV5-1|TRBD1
CASSWGQGAYEQYF
TGCGCCAGCAGCTGGGGACAGGGCGCCTACGAGCAGTACTTC
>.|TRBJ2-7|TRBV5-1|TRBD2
CASSPFLREGLSYEQYF
TGCGCCAGCAGCCCATTCCTGCGGGAGGGACTCTCCTACGAGCAGTACTTC
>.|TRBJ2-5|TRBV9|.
CASSVGFGDQETQYF
TGTGCCAGCAGCGTAGGATTCGGGGACCAAGAGACCCAGTACTTC
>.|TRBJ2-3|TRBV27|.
CASSPAPFTDTQYF
TGTGCCAGCAGCCCAGCGCCGTTCACAGATACGCAGTATTTT